Described below is a single T cell receptor (beta chain) sequence and its context. Its cognate antigen is unknown. Germline loops: CDR1 SGHAT, CDR2 FQDESV (reference sequence). V was clipped by 3 bases and J by 8 bases; unmatched bases: 5. This CDR3 is built from 14 residues. This sample is part of a study of vaccination effects on CD4 cells after COVID-19. Whole-study findings and limits: Clones of infection and vaccine origin contracted markedly late after vaccination.

Sequencing in the ViraFEST assay came after antigen-specific CD4+ T cells had been expanded with viral peptide pools, which were used to stimulate PBMC. After roughly ten days in culture, the CD4+ T cells were isolated. Assay: immunoSEQ multiplex PCR; the TCRdb copy retains only in-frame clones and omits some. This sample has about 60,000 clones, with approximately 80% found just once. Sequencing was performed on CD4+ T cells from PBMCs cultured with HCoV-229E spike peptides, taken before COVID-19 vaccination. The chain uses TRBV11-1 and TRBJ2-4; 9 bases are a match to TRBD1. The TCR sequence derives from a human donor who received a COVID-19 vaccine. CDR3: CASSFSTGGDIQYF. The CDR3 DNA is TGTGCCAGCAGCTTTTCGACAGGGGGAGACATTCAGTACTTC.